This passage covers 25 T cell receptor beta chains from one sample sequenced in a study of T cells after yellow fever vaccination. MiXCR, run by TCRdb on the 5' RACE reads, gives a single entry per CDR3 protein. Of a few hundred thousand distinct CDR3 sequences listed, around a sixth are singletons. The sample here was PBMCs, taken 5 to 6 days after the first yellow fever vaccination. These receptors were collected from a man younger than 30 who received the YFV17D yellow fever vaccine.

This clonotype was seen more than once but under ten times. The V and J genes are TRBV5-1 and TRBJ2-5; 8 positions match TRBD1. The CDR3 totals 14 residues. The V gene's germline CDR1 is SGHRS and CDR2 YFSETQ. The V segment lost 3 bases and the J segment 5 bases; nucleotides outside the gene matches: 6. The CDR3 here is CASSSRGRVETQYF. Written as DNA, the CDR3 is TGCGCCAGCAGCTCCAGGGGGCGGGTGGAGACCCAGTACTTC.

There are a few counts of this clonotype. This CDR3 is CASSRQGIYNSPLHF. In DNA form, the CDR3 reads TGTGCCAGCAGTCGACAGGGTATCTATAATTCACCCCTCCACTTT. The J gene is TRBJ1-6, the V gene TRBV5-4; 7 bases are a match to TRBD1. Germline V lookup: CDR1 SGHNT, CDR2 YYREEE (reference sequence). J lost 3 bases, V lost 5 bases, and 5 bases had no gene match. The CDR3 totals 15 residues.

This clonotype has ten or more counts. The rearrangement joins TRBV7-2 to TRBJ2-2; weak D call: TRBD2 (6 bases). Germline V gives CDR1 SGHTA, CDR2 FQGNSA. The CDR3 is made up of 15 amino acids. V lost 0 bases to trimming and J lost 8 bases, with 13 bases between them. Here the CDR3 reads CASSLAGRGAGELFF. CDR3 nucleotides: TGTGCCAGCAGCTTAGCCGGGCGGGGAGCAGGGGAGCTGTTTTTT.

The rearrangement links TRBV5-1 to TRBJ2-1; 12 bases are shared with TRBD2. V trimming: 2 bases; J trimming: 7 bases; junction bases outside the gene matches: 7. The CDR3 extends over 16 amino acids. Germline V gene lookup returns CDR1 SGHRS and CDR2 YFSETQ. The CDR3 sequence is CASSFSSGGAGNEQFF. The CDR3 bases are TGCGCCAGCAGCTTTTCTAGCGGGGGGGCAGGGAATGAGCAGTTCTTC.

This clonotype was counted between two and nine times. This chain uses TRBV20-1 with TRBJ2-7; D gene uncertain. The CDR3 sequence is 14 residues long. Trimming took off 3 bases at V and 6 bases at J, with 18 bases between the two ends. Germline V gene data show CDR1 as DFQATT and CDR2 as SNEGSKA (reference sequence). For the CDR3, the DNA is TGCAGTGCTAGTGCCAACCCGGACGTTCGCGAGCAGTACTTC. Amino acids: CSASANPDVREQYF.

The chain combines TRBV5-4 with TRBJ2-5; 15 nucleotides line up with TRBD2. Per the germline V gene, CDR1 is SGHNT and CDR2 is YYREEE (reference sequence). The trim removed 2 bases at V and 7 bases at J, leaving 9 bases unmatched. The CDR3 extends over 17 amino acids. The CDR3 loop is CASSFGTSGGLGGTQYF. CDR3 sequence (DNA): TGTGCCAGCAGCTTCGGGACTAGCGGGGGGCTCGGGGGGACCCAGTACTTC.

The chain recombines TRBV12-3 or TRBV12-4 with TRBJ2-7, with D unclear. This CDR3 comprises 12 residues. V dropped 5 bases and J dropped 5 bases, with 10 bases sitting between them. Here the CDR3 reads CASSPSSHEQYF. DNA of the CDR3: TGTGCCAGCAGTCCAAGCAGCCACGAGCAGTACTTC.

In this sample, this clonotype turned up a few times. The chain has TRBV6-2 or TRBV6-3 and TRBJ1-1; no clear D gene. The V end was cut by 5 bases, the J end by 0 bases, with 13 bases between. This CDR3 region has 15 residues. Germline V gene data show CDR1 as MNHEY and CDR2 as SVGEGT. Here the CDR3 DNA reads TGTGCCAGCAGTGCCGGACTGTGGCTGAACACTGAAGCTTTCTTT. This codes for CASSAGLWLNTEAFF.

The V and J genes are TRBV5-4 and TRBJ2-1; D uncertain. There are 14 residues in the CDR3. The germline gives CDR1 SGHNT, CDR2 YYREEE (reference sequence). V was cut by 2 bases and J by 5 bases, with 11 bases left in between. The CDR3 sequence: CASSLPGRNNEQFF. The CDR3 DNA sequence: TGTGCCAGCAGCTTACCCGGACGGAACAATGAGCAGTTCTTC.

This clonotype occurred a few times. The chain links TRBV5-1 to TRBJ2-5; a weak D match, TRBD1 (6 bases). V lost 4 bases and J lost 2, with 12 bases in between. CDR1 is SGHRS, CDR2 YFSETQ, per germline. The CDR3 contains 14 residues. In DNA, the CDR3 is TGCGCCAGCAGCCCATGGACAGTACAAGAGACCCAGTACTTC. Protein: CASSPWTVQETQYF.

The rearrangement links TRBV12-3 or TRBV12-4 to TRBJ1-3, with D perhaps TRBD1 (6 bases). Trimming removed 3 bases at V and 7 bases at J, with 10 bases between. The CDR3 covers 13 residues. The CDR3 here is CASSFGQYNTIYF. The CDR3 bases are TGTGCCAGCAGTTTCGGACAGTATAACACCATATATTTT.

This clonotype has at least ten counts. At one of its ends the junction is not consistent with the germline gene, which may arise from a read error. This sequence joins TRBV11-2 and TRBJ1-1; 7 bases match TRBD1. Germline-derived CDR1 and CDR2 are SGHAT and FQNNGV. The CDR3 consists of 13 residues. CDR3 residues: CASSVDRDTEAFF. CDR3 nucleotide sequence: TGTGCCAGCAGCGTAGACAGGGACACTGAAGCTTTCTTT.

This clonotype was seen more than once but under ten times. The chain employs TRBV5-1 and TRBJ2-7; TRBD2 aligns across 9 bases. The germline V gene encodes CDR1 SGHRS and CDR2 YFSETQ. Unmatched junction bases numbered 8, after V lost 4 bases and J lost 0 bases. This CDR3 is built from 16 residues. The CDR3 region has the DNA TGCGCCAGCAGCGTGGATAGCGGGGGTTCCTCCTACGAGCAGTACTTC. Amino acids: CASSVDSGGSSYEQYF.

This clonotype showed up just a few times. The V and J genes are TRBV5-5 and TRBJ1-4, with 7 nucleotides matching TRBD1. J lost 11 bases, V lost 2 bases, and 12 bases had no gene match. Germline values: CDR1 SGHKS, CDR2 YYEKEE (reference sequence). The CDR3 length is 15 residues. CDR3 bases: TGTGCCAGCAGCTTAGACAGGGCTGGGGCGAGGAAACTGTTTTTT. Encoded protein: CASSLDRAGARKLFF.

The genes are TRBV9 and TRBJ1-1; D perhaps matches TRBD1 (6 bases). Germline loops: CDR1 SGDLS, CDR2 YYNGEE. The CDR3 consists of 17 residues. V lost 0 bases and J 3 bases, leaving 18 bases between the germline ends. The CDR3 here is CASSVGLGIQGYTEAFF. The CDR3 DNA reads as TGTGCCAGCAGCGTAGGCTTAGGGATACAGGGTTACACTGAAGCTTTCTTT.

This clonotype was recorded a few times. DNA of the CDR3: TGTGCCAGCAGTTTACGAGCGAGGGACACTGAAGCTTTCTTT. It specifies CASSLRARDTEAFF. The chain couples TRBV12-3 or TRBV12-4 to TRBJ1-1, with D unclear. The CDR3 covers 14 residues. The germline V and J ends were trimmed by 2 bases and 3 bases, with 10 bases remaining between them.

This clonotype occurred a few times. This chain connects TRBV4-3 to TRBJ1-5; 8 positions agree with TRBD1. The CDR3 totals 16 residues. Germline CDR1 reads LGHNA; CDR2 reads YSLEER. V shed 0 bases and J 6 bases; nucleotides not matched to a gene: 7. Written as DNA, the CDR3 is TGCGCCAGCAGCCAAGATCCCCGGGACAGGAGTCAGCCCCAGCATTTT. Protein: CASSQDPRDRSQPQHF.

This clonotype was observed a few times. The genes are TRBV7-9 and TRBJ1-2, with D maybe TRBD1 (6 bases). Germline V gives CDR1 SEHNR, CDR2 FQNEAQ (reference sequence). The CDR3 runs to 13 residues. V lost 6 bases, J lost 10 bases, and 18 bases lay in between. The DNA of the CDR3 is TGTGCCAGCAGTAATTCCCCCAGGGGAGACTACACCTTC. This codes for CASSNSPRGDYTF.

The genes are TRBV20-1 and TRBJ2-5; D is perhaps TRBD2 (6 bases). V lost 5 bases, J lost 1 base, and 14 bases lay in between. Germline V lookup: CDR1 DFQATT, CDR2 SNEGSKA (reference sequence). This CDR3 comprises 14 residues. CDR3 sequence (DNA): TGCAGTGCTTGGATGGCGGGGAGCCAAGAGACCCAGTACTTC. As protein: CSAWMAGSQETQYF.

The J gene is TRBJ2-1, the V gene TRBV6-5; a possible D gene is TRBD1 (6 bases). Per germline, CDR1 MNHEY and CDR2 SVGAGI. The CDR3 extends over 15 amino acids. The V end was cut by 4 bases, the J end by 4 bases, with 14 bases between. The CDR3 DNA is TGTGCCAGCAGTTTAAGGGGGTTCCAGTACAATGAGCAGTTCTTC. It encodes CASSLRGFQYNEQFF.

This clonotype was found a few times. The chain recombines TRBV7-9 with TRBJ2-7, with D possibly matching TRBD1 (6 bases). The CDR3 has 14 amino acids. Germline V gene data show CDR1 as SEHNR and CDR2 as FQNEAQ (reference sequence). V lost 5 bases to trimming and J lost 2 bases, with 13 bases between them. For the CDR3, the DNA is TGTGCCAGCAGCCCACAGGGTATAGCCTACGAGCAGTACTTC. Protein product: CASSPQGIAYEQYF.

The genes are TRBV7-9 and TRBJ2-7, with TRBD1 as a possible D gene (5 bases). The CDR3 is 13 amino acids. The V end lost 1 base, the J end lost 6 bases, and 10 bases lay between the germline ends. Per the germline V gene, CDR1 is SEHNR and CDR2 is FQNEAQ (reference sequence). CDR3 in DNA: TGTGCCAGCAGCTTAGGCAGGGTTGGCGAGCAGTACTTC. Its translation is CASSLGRVGEQYF.

This clonotype appeared a few times. The chain employs TRBV4-2 and TRBJ1-5; D gene ambiguous. In germline, CDR1 is LGHNA, CDR2 YNFKEQ. CDR3 size: 15 residues. Trimming pared 3 bases from V and 0 bases from J, leaving 9 bases between. The CDR3 sequence is CASSQAQYSNQPQHF. Written as DNA, the CDR3 is TGTGCCAGCAGCCAGGCTCAGTATAGCAATCAGCCCCAGCATTTT.

The rearrangement joins TRBV25-1 to TRBJ1-1, with D hard to call. Germline loops: CDR1 MGHDK, CDR2 SYGVNS. The CDR3 length is 15 residues. V shed 1 base and J shed 0 bases, with 9 bases lying between them. This CDR3 reads CASSEFESMNTEAFF. As DNA, the CDR3 is TGTGCCAGCAGTGAATTTGAGAGCATGAACACTGAAGCTTTCTTT.

This clonotype was picked up many times. The chain recombines TRBV24-1 with TRBJ1-5, with 8 positions matching TRBD1. Germline lookup yields CDR1 KGHDR and CDR2 SFDVKD. This CDR3 is built from 18 residues. The ends lost 1 base at V and 3 bases at J; junction bases unmatched: 10. For the CDR3, the DNA is TGTGCCACCAGTGATTTCAAGCCCAAGACAGGGGACAATCAGCCCCAGCATTTT. Translated: CATSDFKPKTGDNQPQHF.